The 29 T cell receptor beta chains below come from one sample, sequenced in a study of regulatory T cells in long-lasting Graves disease. Both iRepertoire HTBI primers and Arm-PCR of CDR3 regions were used to build the TCR beta libraries. TCRdb recomputed calls from the multiplex PCR reads with MiXCR, one row per CDR3 protein. The data show roughly 400,000 distinct CDR3 sequences, less than 25% seen once. Indicated time point: persistent/refractory GD, antithyroid drugs over 5 years with positive TRAb. RNA isolated from PBMCs was used to make the TCR library. The specimen comprised peripheral blood mononuclear cells (PBMCs), sampled when the disease was refractory, from a patient treated with antithyroid drugs. All receptors derive from a female donor with Graves disease.

The V call is TRBV6-1, the J call TRBJ2-1; TRBD2 is a possible D gene (5 bases). The V gene's germline CDR1 is MNHNS and CDR2 SASEGT. The CDR3 length is 15 residues. Trimming stripped 1 base from V and 5 bases from J, with 12 bases between. The CDR3 DNA reads as TGTGCCAGCAGTGAAGGGCGGGTCCCAAACAATGAGCAGTTCTTC. This codes for CASSEGRVPNNEQFF.

This clonotype was counted ten times or more. The chain is built from TRBV6-1 and TRBJ1-4; D might be TRBD1 (6 bases). With 7 bases removed from V and 8 bases from J, the gap between germline ends came to 14 bases. Germline V CDR1 and CDR2: MNHNS, SASEGT. The CDR3 covers 13 residues. The CDR3 protein is CASKRGADEKLFF. Here the CDR3 DNA reads TGTGCCAGCAAGAGGGGGGCGGACGAAAAACTGTTTTTT.

This clonotype has a handful of counts. In DNA, the CDR3 is TGCAGCGGGGAGGACAGGGGTGGCTACACCTTC. Amino acid sequence: CSGEDRGGYTF. This sequence joins TRBV29-1 and TRBJ1-2; TRBD1 agrees at 9 bases. The CDR3 totals 11 residues. CDR1 and CDR2 from the germline V gene are SQVTM and ANQGSEA. V shed 7 bases and J 7 bases; nucleotides not matched to a gene: 4.

The chain carries TRBV7-6 and TRBJ1-2; the match to TRBD1 covers 7 bases. Losses at the gene ends were 5 bases for V and 3 bases for J; bases not matched to a gene: 9. Germline lookup yields CDR1 SGHVS and CDR2 FNYEAQ. The CDR3 covers 15 residues. The CDR3 DNA reads as TGTGCCAGCAGCCCGCTTGACAGGGATCACTATGGCTACACCTTC. The encoded protein is CASSPLDRDHYGYTF.

The chain uses TRBV7-2 and TRBJ1-1; no firm D call. This CDR3 has 17 residues. From germline, CDR1 is SGHTA and CDR2 FQGNSA. The V gene lost 5 bases and the J gene lost 2 bases, with 21 bases spanning the gap. CDR3 DNA sequence: TGTGCCAGCAGCGGGTTGGGGAGGGTCTCTGGCAACACTGAAGCTTTCTTT. Translated, it gives CASSGLGRVSGNTEAFF.

This clonotype was picked up a small number of times. The chain combines TRBV7-9 with TRBJ2-7; 9 nucleotides align to TRBD1. Trimming at V came to 4 bases and at J to 3 bases, leaving 7 bases not matched to a gene. The germline gives CDR1 SEHNR, CDR2 FQNEAQ (reference sequence). This CDR3 has 15 residues. The CDR3 here is CASSSPGQGDYEQYF. CDR3 DNA sequence: TGTGCCAGCAGCTCACCGGGACAGGGCGACTACGAGCAGTACTTC. Combining the CDR3 with reference TRBV7-9 and TRBJ2-7 gives the whole variable domain DTGVSQNPRHKITKRGQNVTFRCDPISEHNRLYWYRQTLGQGPEFLTYFQNEAQLEKSRLLSDRFSAERPKGSFSTLEIQRTEQGDSAMYLCASSSPGQGDYEQYFGPGTRLTVT.

This chain connects TRBV19 to TRBJ2-2, with D perhaps matching TRBD1 or TRBD2 (5 bases each). Trimming shortened V by 7 bases and J by 7 bases, and 22 bases separated the two germline ends. Germline CDR1 LNHDA, CDR2 SQIVND (reference sequence). CDR3 length: 16 residues. CDR3 amino acids: CASTTRDRVGVGELFF. As DNA, the CDR3 is TGTGCCAGTACCACCCGGGACCGGGTGGGGGTCGGGGAGCTGTTTTTT. The full variable domain, completed using reference TRBV19 and TRBJ2-2, is DGGITQSPKYLFRKEGQNVTLSCEQNLNHDAMYWYRQDPGQGLRLIYYSQIVNDFQKGDIAEGYSVSREKKESFPLTVTSAQKNPTAFYLCASTTRDRVGVGELFFGEGSRLTVL.

V usage is TRBV12-3 or TRBV12-4 and J usage is TRBJ1-1, with 8 positions matching TRBD1. This CDR3 is 14 amino acids long. V lost 5 bases, J lost 4 bases, and 6 bases stayed unmatched. The CDR3 nucleotides are TGTGCCAGCAGTCAGACAGGGGTTCGCACTGAAGCTTTCTTT. This gives the protein CASSQTGVRTEAFF.

Only a few counts were recorded for this clonotype. The rearrangement links TRBV4-3 to TRBJ2-5; maybe TRBD2 (7 bases). The germline gives CDR1 LGHNA, CDR2 YSLEER. This CDR3 contains 15 residues. V gave up 1 base and J gave up 4 bases, with 13 bases separating them. CDR3 sequence: CASSQGEGVRETQYF. CDR3 nucleotides: TGCGCCAGCAGCCAAGGGGAGGGGGTGAGAGAGACCCAGTACTTC.

This clonotype was seen only a few times. V is TRBV6-2 or TRBV6-3 and J is TRBJ1-2; D remains unclear. Germline CDR1 and CDR2: MNHEY and SVGEGT. There are 14 residues in the CDR3. V lost 5 bases and J 4 bases, leaving 14 bases between the germline ends. The CDR3 here is CASSESGRTYGYTF. In nucleotides, the CDR3 is TGTGCCAGCAGTGAGTCGGGCAGGACCTATGGCTACACCTTC.

This clonotype came up many times. V gene TRBV20-1 combines with J gene TRBJ2-5; D gene ambiguous. Germline CDR1 reads DFQATT; CDR2 reads SNEGSKA (reference sequence). CDR3 length: 13 residues. Trimming removed 1 base from V and 3 bases from J, with 9 bases in between. In nucleotides, the CDR3 is TGCAGTGCTAGAGTGGGCTTCAAAGAGACCCAGTACTTC. Its protein is CSARVGFKETQYF.

This clonotype showed up many times. The V gene is TRBV20-1, the J gene TRBJ2-5; 8 bases align to TRBD2. Germline V gene lookup returns CDR1 DFQATT and CDR2 SNEGSKA (reference sequence). The CDR3 sequence is 14 residues long. J lost 2 bases, V lost 0 bases, and 2 bases had no gene match. The CDR3 nucleotides are TGCAGTGCTAGAGAGTCTAGCGGGCAAGAGACCCAGTACTTC. This encodes CSARESSGQETQYF.

This clonotype was recorded at least ten times. The V gene is TRBV15, the J gene TRBJ1-2; 7 bases align to TRBD1. The CDR3 loop spans 15 amino acids. V dropped 0 bases and J dropped 8; count of bases not matched to a gene: 9. From germline, CDR1 is LNHNV and CDR2 YYDKDF (reference sequence). The DNA of the CDR3 is TGTGCCACCAGCAGAGATCTCGACAGGGTGATCGGCTACACCTTC. This codes for CATSRDLDRVIGYTF.

This clonotype was seen a few times. This rearrangement joins TRBV4-1 to TRBJ1-5, with D unresolved. V lost 5 bases and J lost 0, with 14 bases in between. The CDR3 is 16 amino acids. Per the germline V gene, CDR1 is MGHRA and CDR2 is YSYEKL. The CDR3 is CASSSTYTGSNQPQHF. The CDR3 DNA reads TGCGCCAGCAGCTCAACCTACACCGGTAGCAATCAGCCCCAGCATTTT.

The table lists this clonotype with a few counts. The junction and the germline gene differ at one end; a read error may be behind it. V and J are TRBV30 and TRBJ2-5; 10 bases are shared with TRBD1. This CDR3 contains 15 residues. Germline V gene lookup returns CDR1 GTSNPN and CDR2 SVGIG (reference sequence). The CDR3 is CARSTRDRGDVTQYF. The DNA of the CDR3 is TGTGCCCGGAGTACCCGGGACAGGGGTGATGTGACCCAGTACTTC.

In its sample, this clonotype was seen many times. The chain has TRBV16 and TRBJ2-7; D gene unclear. The CDR3 extends over 12 amino acids. Germline loops: CDR1 KGHSY, CDR2 FQNENV. V was shortened by 0 bases and J by 4 bases, with 4 bases between the two germline ends. This CDR3 reads CASSQSWYEQYF. The CDR3 bases are TGTGCCAGCAGCCAATCGTGGTACGAGCAGTACTTC.

This clonotype showed up just a few times. The chain employs TRBV30 and TRBJ1-5, with TRBD1 matching over 8 bases. The CDR3 has 13 amino acids. V shed 1 base, J shed 10 bases, and the junction held 6 bases outside the gene matches. Per the germline V gene, CDR1 is GTSNPN and CDR2 is SVGIG (reference sequence). This CDR3 is CAWSEQGVGPQHF. The DNA for the CDR3 is TGTGCCTGGAGTGAACAGGGGGTCGGCCCCCAGCATTTT. The full variable domain, in which reference TRBV30 and TRBJ1-5 provide the parts outside the CDR3, is SQTIHQWPATLVQPVGSPLSLECTVEGTSNPNLYWYRQAAGRGLQLLFYSVGIGQISSEVPQNLSASRPQDRQFILSSKKLLLSDSGFYLCAWSEQGVGPQHFGDGTRLSIL.

The V gene is TRBV24-1, the J gene TRBJ2-2; 9 bases align to TRBD1. Per germline, CDR1 KGHDR and CDR2 SFDVKD. Unmatched junction bases numbered 10, after V lost 7 bases and J lost 8 bases. CDR3 size: 15 residues. DNA of the CDR3: TGTGCCACCAGCCCCGGGACAGGGATGGCTGGGGAGCTGTTTTTT. As protein: CATSPGTGMAGELFF.

This clonotype came up many times. J is TRBJ1-5 and V is TRBV12-3 or TRBV12-4, with D tentatively TRBD1 (5 bases). Trimming removed 7 bases at V and 1 base at J, with 8 bases between. The length of the CDR3 is 13 residues. The CDR3 nucleotides are TGTGCCAGCACCCGGGACAGCAATCAGCCCCAGCATTTT. Amino acid sequence: CASTRDSNQPQHF.

This clonotype was seen a handful of times. This chain joins TRBV15 and TRBJ1-1; no clear D gene. The CDR3 runs to 13 residues. V was cut by 4 bases and J by 5 bases, with 11 bases left in between. Looked up from germline, CDR1 is LNHNV and CDR2 is YYDKDF (reference sequence). The CDR3 bases are TGTGCCACCAGCACGGGTGGTACTACTGAAGCTTTCTTT. It translates to CATSTGGTTEAFF.

In this sample, this clonotype turned up many times. V gene TRBV2 combines with J gene TRBJ2-2, with 12 bases lining up with TRBD2. Germline assignment: CDR1 SNHLY and CDR2 FYNNEI. V gave up 6 bases and J gave up 4 bases; unmatched junction bases: 6. CDR3 length: 16 amino acids. The CDR3 DNA sequence: TGTGCCAGCAGGAGACTAGCGGGAGATGTCACCGGGGAGCTGTTTTTT. Its protein is CASRRLAGDVTGELFF.

A remark on this clonotype: A much bigger clone sits one base away, suggesting this may be a read error. The V call is TRBV12-3 or TRBV12-4, the J call TRBJ2-2; D may be TRBD1 (6 bases). The CDR3 spans 14 residues. CDR3 coding DNA: TGTGCCAGCAGTTCCACAGGGAACGCCGGGGAGCTGGTTTTT. Its protein product is CASSSTGNAGELVF.

The sample holds many counts of this clonotype. The chain links TRBV3-1 to TRBJ1-4; D ambiguous. The V and J ends lost 2 bases and 7 bases respectively, with 11 bases between them. Germline CDR1 reads LGHDT; CDR2 reads YNNKEL (reference sequence). CDR3 length: 14 residues. The DNA of the CDR3 is TGTGCCAGCAGCCAACAGGCGACGAGTGAAAAACTGTTTTTT. It is translated as CASSQQATSEKLFF.

The V gene is TRBV14, the J gene TRBJ1-4; D is unclear. Trimming shortened V by 0 bases and J by 8 bases, and 19 bases separated the two germline ends. This CDR3 is built from 17 residues. Germline V CDR1 and CDR2: SGHDN, FVKESK. As DNA, the CDR3 is TGTGCCAGCAGCCAAGACCGAGGGATACCGGGAGGGGAAAAACTGTTTTTT. Translation: CASSQDRGIPGGEKLFF.

The chain recombines TRBV5-1 with TRBJ1-2, with a weak D call TRBD1 (5 bases). The V gene's germline CDR1 is SGHRS and CDR2 YFSETQ. Between the trimmed V and J ends, which lost 2 bases and 6 bases, there was a span of 11 bases. The CDR3 contains 13 residues. CDR3 in DNA: TGCGCCAGCAGCTTCAACGGGGGTAATGGCTACACCTTC. Translation: CASSFNGGNGYTF.

At least ten counts were recorded for this clonotype. V gene TRBV2 combines with J gene TRBJ2-2; D is uncertain. The germline V and J ends were trimmed by 2 bases and 6 bases, with 13 bases remaining between them. Germline CDR1 is SNHLY and CDR2 is FYNNEI. The CDR3 has 15 residues. CDR3 sequence reads: CASSESSSWAGELFF. The CDR3 nucleotides are TGTGCCAGCAGTGAATCAAGTAGTTGGGCCGGGGAGCTGTTTTTT.

This clonotype was recorded at least ten times. V usage is TRBV28 and J usage is TRBJ1-2, with unresolved D. V lost 3 bases and J 1 base, leaving 6 bases between the germline ends. The CDR3 has 13 amino acids. Germline values: CDR1 MDHEN, CDR2 SYDVKM. DNA for the CDR3: TGTGCCAGCAGTTTCAGAGTTAACTATGGCTACACCTTC. Its protein is CASSFRVNYGYTF.

Many counts were recorded for this clonotype. The chain couples TRBV30 to TRBJ1-1; no firm D call. Germline CDR1 is GTSNPN and CDR2 is SVGIG (reference sequence). Trimming cost V 4 bases and J 4 bases, with 13 bases left between them. This CDR3 contains 13 residues. The chain's CDR3 is CAWKAPQRTEAFF. DNA for the CDR3: TGTGCCTGGAAAGCCCCTCAACGCACTGAAGCTTTCTTT.

This clonotype came up many times. The gene calls are TRBV12-3 or TRBV12-4 and TRBJ2-5; 10 bases match TRBD2. J gave up 5 bases and V 4 bases, and 7 bases lay outside the gene matches. CDR3 length: 15 amino acids. In nucleotides, the CDR3 is TGTGCCAGCAGTTCCCTAGCGGGAGCCCGTGAGACCCAGTACTTC. It codes for CASSSLAGARETQYF.